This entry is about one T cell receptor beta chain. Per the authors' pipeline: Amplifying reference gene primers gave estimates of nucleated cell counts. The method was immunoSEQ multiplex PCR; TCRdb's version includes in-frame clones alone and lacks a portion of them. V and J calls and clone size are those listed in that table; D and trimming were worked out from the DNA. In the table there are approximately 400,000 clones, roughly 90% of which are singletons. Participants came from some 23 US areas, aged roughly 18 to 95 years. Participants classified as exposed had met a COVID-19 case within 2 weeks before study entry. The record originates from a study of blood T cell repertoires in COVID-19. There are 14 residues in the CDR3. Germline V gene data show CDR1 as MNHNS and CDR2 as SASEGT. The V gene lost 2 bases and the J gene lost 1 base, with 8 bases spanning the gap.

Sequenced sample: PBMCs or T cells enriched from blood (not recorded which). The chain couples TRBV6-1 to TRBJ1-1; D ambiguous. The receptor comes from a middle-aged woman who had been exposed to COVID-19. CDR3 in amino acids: CASSERRGNTEAFF. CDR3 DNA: TGTGCCAGCAGTGAACGCCGGGGGAACACTGAAGCTTTCTTT.